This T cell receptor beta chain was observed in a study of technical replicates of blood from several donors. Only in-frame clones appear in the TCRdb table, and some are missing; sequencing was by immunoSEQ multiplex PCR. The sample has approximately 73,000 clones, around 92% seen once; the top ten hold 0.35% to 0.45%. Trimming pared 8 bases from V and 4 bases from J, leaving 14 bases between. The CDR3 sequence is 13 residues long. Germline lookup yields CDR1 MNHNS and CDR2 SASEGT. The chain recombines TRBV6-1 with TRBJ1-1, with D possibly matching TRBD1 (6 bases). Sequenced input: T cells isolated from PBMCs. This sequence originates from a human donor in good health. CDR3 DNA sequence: TGTGCCAGCTTTAAGCAGGGGTTCACTGAAGCTTTCTTT. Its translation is CASFKQGFTEAFF.